These 21 T cell receptor beta chains came from one sample sequenced in a study of T-cell memory formation after mild COVID-19. MiXCR, applied by TCRdb to the 5' RACE reads, yields one record per CDR3 protein. The top ten hold under 45% of the sample, which has about 110,000 distinct CDR3 sequences, around 15% seen once. Sequencing input: PBMCs or a T cell subset sorted from them (not recorded which). Receptors were obtained from a man aged 18 to 30 who had mild COVID-19 (a few samples of this study predate the infection). Cell type and time point are not known.

The V call is TRBV4-2, the J call TRBJ2-1; 7 bases line up with TRBD1. Per germline, CDR1 LGHNA and CDR2 YNFKEQ. The CDR3 contains 14 residues. J gave up 5 bases and V 7 bases, and 8 bases lay outside the gene matches. The CDR3 nucleotides are TGTGCCAGCAATTTCGGGACAGATGACAATGAGCAGTTCTTC. This translates into CASNFGTDDNEQFF.

The chain is built from TRBV27 and TRBJ1-2; D unclear. The CDR3 contains 13 residues. V lost 5 bases and J lost 2, with 9 bases in between. The germline gives CDR1 MNHEY, CDR2 SMNVEV (reference sequence). The CDR3 spells CASSHKDNYGYTF. The CDR3 nucleotides read TGTGCCAGCAGTCACAAAGACAACTATGGCTACACCTTC.

In this sample, this clonotype turned up once. This rearrangement joins TRBV4-3 to TRBJ2-7; D is unclear. The V gene's germline CDR1 is LGHNA and CDR2 YSLEER. The CDR3 is 16 amino acids. Trimming removed 0 bases at V and 0 bases at J, with 12 bases between. The CDR3 protein is CASSQDPLGSSYEQYF. Written as DNA, the CDR3 is TGCGCCAGCAGCCAAGATCCCTTGGGAAGCTCCTACGAGCAGTACTTC.

The chain recombines TRBV5-1 with TRBJ2-1; 10 bases fit TRBD2. CDR1 is SGHRS and CDR2 is YFSETQ in the germline V gene. J lost 8 bases, V lost 4 bases, and 12 bases had no gene match. There are 16 residues in the CDR3. The CDR3 loop is CASSRSSGGAGHEQFF. The CDR3 nucleotides are TGCGCCAGCAGCAGGTCCAGCGGGGGGGCCGGGCATGAGCAGTTCTTC.

The V gene is TRBV27, the J gene TRBJ2-3; 8 bases agree with TRBD1. Per the germline V gene, CDR1 is MNHEY and CDR2 is SMNVEV (reference sequence). Trimming at V came to 4 bases and at J to 4 bases, leaving 7 bases not matched to a gene. CDR3 length equals 15 residues. CDR3 amino acids: CASSYTGGVADTQYF. CDR3 sequence (DNA): TGTGCCAGCAGTTATACAGGGGGAGTTGCAGATACGCAGTATTTT.

This clonotype was found many times. The gene calls are TRBV4-1 and TRBJ2-1, with a possible D match to TRBD2 (5 bases). CDR3 length: 15 amino acids. Germline-derived CDR1 and CDR2 are MGHRA and YSYEKL. Trimming removed 3 bases from V and 3 bases from J, with 12 bases in between. CDR3: CASSQVHGGYNEQFF. The DNA for the CDR3 is TGCGCCAGCAGCCAGGTCCACGGAGGCTACAATGAGCAGTTCTTC.

This clonotype was observed at least ten times. The chain joins TRBV5-1 to TRBJ2-3; D ambiguous. This CDR3 is built from 12 residues. Germline V gives CDR1 SGHRS, CDR2 YFSETQ. Trimming shortened V by 1 base and J by 6 bases, and 6 bases separated the two germline ends. The DNA of the CDR3 is TGCGCCAGCAGCTTGAATTCCGATACGCAGTATTTT. It codes for CASSLNSDTQYF. The full variable domain, with the rest looked up from reference TRBV5-1 and TRBJ2-3, is KAGVTQTPRYLIKTRGQQVTLSCSPISGHRSVSWYQQTPGQGLQFLFEYFSETQRNKGNFPGRFSGRQFSNSRSEMNVSTLELGDSALYLCASSLNSDTQYFGPGTRLTVL.

The table lists this clonotype with a few counts. The J gene is TRBJ2-7, the V gene TRBV4-3; D is unresolved. With 2 bases removed from V and 0 bases from J, the gap between germline ends came to 8 bases. Germline V gene lookup returns CDR1 LGHNA and CDR2 YSLEER. The CDR3 length is 14 residues. The CDR3 nucleotides read TGCGCCAGCAGCCAACTCAACCCCTCCTACGAGCAGTACTTC. Protein product: CASSQLNPSYEQYF.

This clonotype was counted only a few times. The rearrangement uses TRBV5-6 and TRBJ1-1; perhaps TRBD1 as D (6 bases). CDR1 and CDR2 from the germline V gene are SGHDT and YYEEEE. Trimming left V 0 bases short and J 1 base short, with 13 bases between. The CDR3 spans 16 residues. DNA for the CDR3: TGTGCCAGCAGCTTGGCTTCGACAGGCGCGAACACTGAAGCTTTCTTT. Protein product: CASSLASTGANTEAFF.

This clonotype was seen once. This chain joins TRBV5-8 and TRBJ1-1; D perhaps matches TRBD1 (6 bases). The CDR3 is 15 residues long. The V and J ends lost 4 bases and 1 base respectively, with 14 bases between them. Germline lookup yields CDR1 SGHTS and CDR2 YDEGEE. CDR3 region: CASSPIRGENTEAFF. CDR3 sequence (DNA): TGTGCCAGCAGCCCCATTAGGGGGGAGAACACTGAAGCTTTCTTT.

This chain joins TRBV29-1 and TRBJ2-3; 12 bases are shared with TRBD1. Per germline, CDR1 SQVTM and CDR2 ANQGSEA. After removal of 3 bases from V and 1 base from J, the junction contained 2 bases not matched to a gene. This CDR3 comprises 15 residues. CDR3 nucleotide sequence: TGCAGCGTTGAGGGACAGGGGGCAGGCACAGATACGCAGTATTTT. It is translated as CSVEGQGAGTDTQYF.

In its sample, this clonotype was seen many times. The chain couples TRBV6-4 to TRBJ2-3, with D possibly being TRBD2 (6 bases). Trimming took 6 bases from V and 0 from J, leaving 10 bases between them. This CDR3 contains 14 residues. The germline V gene encodes CDR1 MRHNA and CDR2 SNTAGT. CDR3 bases: TGTGCCAGCAGGGCCGGGACTAGCACAGATACGCAGTATTTT. Translating gives CASRAGTSTDTQYF.

The genes are TRBV20-1 and TRBJ2-2; 7 nucleotides line up with TRBD1. The CDR3 consists of 15 residues. J gave up 1 base and V 1 base, and 3 bases lay outside the gene matches. The germline gives CDR1 DFQATT, CDR2 SNEGSKA (reference sequence). CDR3 amino acids: CSARGQGGNTGELFF. The CDR3 DNA reads TGCAGTGCTAGAGGACAGGGTGGGAACACCGGGGAGCTGTTTTTT.

This sequence joins TRBV29-1 and TRBJ2-7; D may be TRBD1 (6 bases). The germline V gene has CDR1 SQVTM and CDR2 ANQGSEA. Trimming shortened V by 7 bases and J by 5 bases, and 18 bases separated the two germline ends. The CDR3 has 13 residues. The CDR3 nucleotides read TGCAGCGCTAGTGGATCAGGGGTCGACGAGCAGTACTTC. Protein: CSASGSGVDEQYF.

This clonotype turned up a few times. The chain combines TRBV4-3 with TRBJ2-2; D is unclear. Germline CDR1 and CDR2: LGHNA and YSLEER. This CDR3 has 14 amino acids. Trimming removed 5 bases from V and 0 bases from J, with 7 bases in between. CDR3 amino acids: CASSGRANTGELFF. The CDR3 DNA reads TGCGCCAGCAGCGGTCGGGCGAACACCGGGGAGCTGTTTTTT.

The gene calls are TRBV11-3 and TRBJ2-2; 7 bases are a match to TRBD1. The length of the CDR3 is 17 residues. Losses at the gene ends were 5 bases for V and 4 bases for J; bases not matched to a gene: 13. CDR1 SGHNT and CDR2 YENEEA come from the germline V gene. The CDR3 coding sequence is TGTGCCAGCAGCCCGTTCGGGACAGCGCCTTCCACCGGGGAGCTGTTTTTT. Protein sequence: CASSPFGTAPSTGELFF.

This clonotype has only a few counts. DNA of the CDR3: TGTGCCAGCAGCTTGGGGGTGGCAGGAACAGATACGCAGTATTTT. Its protein is CASSLGVAGTDTQYF. This chain links TRBV7-9 with TRBJ2-3; D may be TRBD1 or TRBD2 (5 bases each). The V gene lost 3 bases and the J gene lost 3 bases, with 13 bases spanning the gap. CDR1 SEHNR and CDR2 FQNEAQ come from the germline V gene (reference sequence). The CDR3 is made up of 15 amino acids.

In this sample, this clonotype turned up a few times. The rearrangement links TRBV6-6 to TRBJ2-5; D not certain. The length of the CDR3 is 12 residues. The V and J ends lost 7 bases and 1 base respectively, with 7 bases between them. The germline CDR1 and CDR2 sequences are MNHNY and SVGAGI (reference sequence). This CDR3 is CASNQIQETQYF. The DNA for the CDR3 is TGTGCCAGCAATCAAATCCAAGAGACCCAGTACTTC.

This clonotype has a handful of counts. The chain carries TRBV12-3 or TRBV12-4 and TRBJ2-7; 7 bases map to TRBD1. The CDR3 is 14 amino acids. The junction had 11 bases not matched to a gene; V was cut back by 6 bases and J by 6 bases. CDR3 DNA: TGTGCCAGCAGCCAGACAGGGCTGGCGGGCGAGCAGTACTTC. Amino acid sequence: CASSQTGLAGEQYF.

The V and J genes are TRBV3-1 and TRBJ1-5; D unresolved. Germline values: CDR1 LGHDT, CDR2 YNNKEL (reference sequence). Between the trimmed V and J ends, which lost 1 base and 6 bases, there was a span of 10 bases. CDR3 size: 14 residues. The CDR3 sequence is CASSQVLGSQPQHF. CDR3 nucleotide sequence: TGTGCCAGCAGCCAAGTGTTGGGAAGTCAGCCCCAGCATTTT.

V is TRBV4-2 and J is TRBJ2-7; 9 nucleotides line up with TRBD1. CDR1 and CDR2 from the germline V gene are LGHNA and YNFKEQ. The length of the CDR3 is 13 residues. V lost 4 bases to trimming and J lost 6 bases; unmatched junction nucleotides: 4. The CDR3 sequence: CASSPGTGTEQYF. CDR3 sequence (DNA): TGTGCCAGCAGCCCCGGGACAGGGACCGAGCAGTACTTC.